This is a list of T cell receptor beta chains from one sample in a study of T-cell memory formation after mild COVID-19. Via MiXCR, TCRdb re-called the 5' RACE reads, giving one row per CDR3 protein. This sample has more than 300,000 distinct CDR3 sequences, with around 15% found just once. The sequenced sample was PBMCs or a T cell subset sorted from them (not recorded which). These receptors were taken from a man younger than 30 who had mild COVID-19 (a few samples of this study predate the infection). Cell type and time point are not known. Both conserved end residues are part of each CDR3. A D gene is named only where the DNA matches it firmly. The size entry is marked missing in some rows and otherwise reads once, few, many or a size class.

J: TRBJ1-4; size: .; D: TRBD1; V: TRBV6-6; DNA: TGTGCCAGCAGTTCCCTACCGGGACAGGGTGAGGGGACTAATGAAAAACTGTTTTTT; CDR3: CASSSLPGQGEGTNEKLFF
J: TRBJ1-2; size: few; D: TRBD1; V: TRBV4-1; DNA: TGCGCCAGCAGCCAAGCCCACAGGGGCACCTATGGCTACACCTTC; CDR3: CASSQAHRGTYGYTF
J: TRBJ2-1; size: .; D: TRBD2; V: TRBV4-1; DNA: TGCGCCAGCAGCCAAGAGGGTAGCGGGGGGCCATCCTACAATGAGCAGTTCTTC; CDR3: CASSQEGSGGPSYNEQFF
J: TRBJ2-3; size: .; D: .; V: TRBV27; DNA: TGTGCCAGCAGGACTAGGCTCGGCACAGATACGCAGTATTTT; CDR3: CASRTRLGTDTQYF
J: TRBJ2-1; size: .; D: TRBD1; V: TRBV29-1; DNA: TGCAGCGTTGAGGACAGGGGGCGCGGGAATGAGCAGTTCTTC; CDR3: CSVEDRGRGNEQFF
J: TRBJ2-1; size: few; D: .; V: TRBV7-2; DNA: TGTGCCAGCAGCCCACTACTCGGGGATGAGCAGTTCTTC; CDR3: CASSPLLGDEQFF
J: TRBJ2-3; size: few; D: .; V: TRBV7-3; DNA: TGTGCCAGCAGCCCGGCATTGGGGCCCACAGATACGCAGTATTTT; CDR3: CASSPALGPTDTQYF
J: TRBJ2-5; size: .; D: .; V: TRBV5-1; DNA: TGCGCCAGCAGCTTGTTATTGGGGTTACGAGAGACCCAGTACTTC; CDR3: CASSLLLGLRETQYF
J: TRBJ2-5; size: few; D: .; V: TRBV5-1; DNA: TGCGCCAGCACACGGTCTAGGCGGGGAGAGACCCAGTACTTC; CDR3: CASTRSRRGETQYF
J: TRBJ1-5; size: .; D: .; V: TRBV15; DNA: TGTGCCACCAGCACCTATAGCAATCAGCCCCAGCATTTT; CDR3: CATSTYSNQPQHF
J: TRBJ2-5; size: few; D: .; V: TRBV18; DNA: TGTGCCAGCCGACTAGAGGAGACCCAGTACTTC; CDR3: CASRLEETQYF
J: TRBJ2-1; size: many; D: TRBD2; V: TRBV5-1; DNA: TGCGCCAGCAGCTTGGAACTAGCGGGGGGGCTGAATGAGCAGTTCTTC; CDR3: CASSLELAGGLNEQFF
J: TRBJ2-3; size: .; D: .; V: TRBV30; DNA: TGTGCCTGGAGTGTACCAGGCGACACAGATACGCAGTATTTT; CDR3: CAWSVPGDTDTQYF
J: TRBJ2-2; size: .; D: .; V: TRBV15; DNA: TGTGCCACCAGCTTCGGACAACTGAACACCGGGGAGCTGTTTTTT; CDR3: CATSFGQLNTGELFF
J: TRBJ2-7; size: few; D: .; V: TRBV12-3/TRBV12-4; DNA: TGTGCCAGCAGTCCCCCCGGGGGCCGGGCCCACTCCTACGAGCAGTACTTC; CDR3: CASSPPGGRAHSYEQYF
J: TRBJ1-6; size: .; D: .; V: TRBV7-2; DNA: TGTGCCAGCAGCTTATGGAGAACGGATAATTCACCCCTCCACTTT; CDR3: CASSLWRTDNSPLHF
J: TRBJ1-5; size: .; D: .; V: TRBV27; DNA: TGTGCCAGCCAAACAGGAGGTCAGCCCCAGCATTTT; CDR3: CASQTGGQPQHF
J: TRBJ2-1; size: few; D: .; V: TRBV6-5; DNA: TGTGCCAGCAGTTACGTGGGGACTCAGACTCAGTTCTTC; CDR3: CASSYVGTQTQFF
J: TRBJ1-2; size: few; D: .; V: TRBV7-2; DNA: TGTGCCAGCAGCTTAAATAGGGGTAACTATGGCTACACCTTC; CDR3: CASSLNRGNYGYTF
J: TRBJ2-7; size: few; D: .; V: TRBV30; DNA: TGTGCCTGGAGGAGGGGGGGAGAGCAGTACTTC; CDR3: CAWRRGGEQYF
J: TRBJ2-2; size: few; D: .; V: TRBV20-1; DNA: TGCAGTGCTAGAACAGCGAACACCGGGGAGCTGTTTTTT; CDR3: CSARTANTGELFF
J: TRBJ2-7; size: few; D: .; V: TRBV4-1; DNA: TGCGCCAGCAGCCAAGATCTCTACGAGCAGTACTTC; CDR3: CASSQDLYEQYF
J: TRBJ1-2; size: many; D: TRBD1; V: TRBV5-1; DNA: TGCGCCAGCAGCTTTCCGACAGGGGATGGCTACACCTTC; CDR3: CASSFPTGDGYTF
J: TRBJ2-1; size: few; D: .; V: TRBV15; DNA: TGTGCCACCTCGGAAAGGGTCCCATACAATGAGCAGTTCTTC; CDR3: CATSERVPYNEQFF